The 9 T cell receptor beta chains given below trace back to one sample, sequenced in a study of shared clonotypes between healthy human individuals. Using immunoSEQ multiplex PCR, the repertoire was profiled, and TCRdb retains in-frame clones only, with some absent. The sample has millions of clones, 90% to 95% seen once; the top ten hold around 0.14%. Sequenced sample: naive CD4+ T cells sorted from blood. The sample's subset: CD45RA+ positively selected. The receptors were gathered from a man younger than 35 in good health.

The V call is TRBV11-2, the J call TRBJ2-5; TRBD1 is a possible D gene (6 bases). CDR3 length: 16 amino acids. The V gene lost 1 base and the J gene lost 1 base, with 13 bases spanning the gap. Looked up from germline, CDR1 is SGHAT and CDR2 is FQNNGV. The CDR3 bases are TGTGCCAGCAGCTTAGGGACGACAGGATTCCAAGAGACCCAGTACTTC. This encodes CASSLGTTGFQETQYF.

This chain connects TRBV9 to TRBJ2-1, with TRBD2 as a possible D gene (7 bases). The CDR3 totals 16 residues. Trimming shortened V by 0 bases and J by 7 bases, and 17 bases separated the two germline ends. The germline V gene has CDR1 SGDLS and CDR2 YYNGEE. CDR3 DNA sequence: TGTGCCAGCAGCGTAGTAGGGGGGGTTAAAAAAAATGAGCAGTTCTTC. Its protein product is CASSVVGGVKKNEQFF.

The chain combines TRBV6-1 with TRBJ1-3, with D possibly TRBD1 on 6 matching bases. The CDR3 totals 14 residues. V dropped 7 bases and J dropped 7 bases, with 17 bases sitting between them. Germline CDR1 MNHNS, CDR2 SASEGT. The CDR3, as DNA: TGTGCCAGCAACATCGGAGGGGGGGACAACACCATATATTTT. Translated: CASNIGGGDNTIYF.

The V call is TRBV5-1, the J call TRBJ2-2; D gene uncertain. This CDR3 is built from 14 residues. V lost 5 bases to trimming and J lost 3 bases, with 11 bases between them. Per the germline V gene, CDR1 is SGHRS and CDR2 is YFSETQ. CDR3 coding DNA: TGCGCCAGCAGGGTCCCGACGGACACCGGGGAGCTGTTTTTT. This sequence encodes CASRVPTDTGELFF.

This rearrangement joins TRBV13 to TRBJ2-7; 15 bases fit TRBD2. Germline CDR1 reads PRHDT; CDR2 reads FYEKMQ (reference sequence). This CDR3 is 18 amino acids long. V trimming: 5 bases; J trimming: 0 bases; junction bases outside the gene matches: 8. The CDR3 reads CASSHPGLAGGSSYEQYF. The CDR3 DNA sequence: TGTGCCAGCAGCCACCCGGGACTAGCGGGGGGAAGCTCCTACGAGCAGTACTTC.

The rearrangement links TRBV19 to TRBJ1-2; a weak D match, TRBD1 (5 bases). There are 17 residues in the CDR3. V was cut by 0 bases and J by 4 bases, with 18 bases left in between. CDR1 and CDR2 from the germline V gene are LNHDA and SQIVND (reference sequence). The CDR3 DNA sequence: TGTGCCAGTAGTATAGAGGAGGGGCTACGATCTCGCTATGGCTACACCTTC. It codes for CASSIEEGLRSRYGYTF.

In nucleotides, the CDR3 is TGTGCCAGTAGTATTAATAGCGGGAGATGGGAGCAGTTCTTC. Its protein product is CASSINSGRWEQFF. The chain links TRBV19 to TRBJ2-1, with TRBD2 matching over 9 bases. The CDR3 length is 14 residues. The germline CDR1 and CDR2 sequences are LNHDA and SQIVND (reference sequence). J gave up 10 bases and V 3 bases, and 7 bases lay outside the gene matches.

Points on this clone: At the DNA level, this CDR3 is encoded by other sequences in the same sample as well. The chain employs TRBV7-2 and TRBJ2-1; D gene ambiguous. V lost 1 base and J 3 bases, leaving 10 bases between the germline ends. The CDR3 extends over 15 amino acids. Germline CDR1 reads SGHTA; CDR2 reads FQGNSA. CDR3 residues: CASSLGPSFYNEQFF. The CDR3 DNA reads TGTGCCAGCAGCTTAGGGCCTTCCTTCTACAATGAGCAGTTCTTC.

For this clone: This same CDR3 is encoded by further DNA sequences in the sample. The V and J genes are TRBV9 and TRBJ2-3; weak D call: TRBD2 (5 bases). Germline CDR1 is SGDLS and CDR2 is YYNGEE. Between the trimmed V and J ends, which lost 0 bases and 0 bases, there was a span of 8 bases. The CDR3 totals 15 residues. The CDR3 nucleotides read TGTGCCAGCAGCGTAGGCCTAGCTAGCACAGATACGCAGTATTTT. It specifies CASSVGLASTDTQYF. The variable domain in full, with the rest retrieved from reference TRBV9 and TRBJ2-3, is DSGVTQTPKHLITATGQRVTLRCSPRSGDLSVYWYQQSLDQGLQFLIQYYNGEERAKGNILERFSAQQFPDLHSELNLSSLELGDSALYFCASSVGLASTDTQYFGPGTRLTVL.